This T cell receptor beta chain originates from a study of T cell responses to AZD1222 COVID-19 vaccine. Trimming left V 4 bases short and J 2 bases short, with 15 bases between. The length of the CDR3 is 15 residues. In germline, CDR1 is LGHDT, CDR2 YNNKEL (reference sequence). The study's findings and limits: At study baseline, merely five or six AZD1222 recipients were seropositive. Targeting of unmutated variant regions was reportedly seen in nearly half of spike-specific TCRs. Dominant CD4 TCR responses targeted spike regions 160-218 and 743-854.

The protocol was immunoSEQ multiplex PCR, while the TCRdb copy is restricted to in-frame clones and leaves out a portion. The repertoire has roughly 150,000 clones, roughly 90% of them found once; the top ten carry 1.5% to 2%. As regards this clone: As yet, its antigen is unknown.

The genes are TRBV3-1 (or the pseudogene TRBV3-2) and TRBJ2-7; D is perhaps TRBD2 (7 bases). This receptor was obtained from an adult in good health. Sample: peripheral blood, taken on day 0 of AZD1222 vaccination. As DNA, the CDR3 is TGTGCCAGCAGCCTCAAGGGGGGGATCCCCTACGAGCAGTACTTC. Translation: CASSLKGGIPYEQYF.